The 27 T cell receptor beta chains in this list originate from one sample, sequenced in a study of OX40 agonist ivuxolimab in advanced cancers. Measured with immunoSEQ multiplex PCR; TCRdb has only the in-frame clones, and not every one. The sample lists 96,000 or so clones; 84% were seen once. Source: CD4+ or CD8+ T cells sorted from blood, taken in a trial of the OX40 agonist ivuxolimab. These receptors originate from an adult with an advanced solid tumor such as melanoma, head and neck, liver or kidney cancer.

The V gene is TRBV29-1, the J gene TRBJ2-3; 7 positions agree with TRBD2. This CDR3 has 15 residues. J gave up 5 bases and V 4 bases, and 12 bases lay outside the gene matches. Germline V gives CDR1 SQVTM, CDR2 ANQGSEA. This CDR3 reads CSVVQNAGERDTQYF. The CDR3 nucleotides are TGCAGCGTTGTTCAAAATGCGGGGGAAAGAGATACGCAGTATTTT.

The chain is built from TRBV7-8 and TRBJ2-7; 7 bases are a match to TRBD1. This CDR3 spans 13 amino acids. Losses at the gene ends were 5 bases for V and 7 bases for J; bases not matched to a gene: 8. CDR1 and CDR2 (germline): SGHVS, FQNEAQ. The CDR3 spells CASSHTTGREQYF. CDR3 nucleotide sequence: TGTGCCAGCAGCCACACGACAGGGCGGGAGCAGTACTTC.

The chain combines TRBV6-5 with TRBJ2-7; 8 bases agree with TRBD1. Germline V gives CDR1 MNHEY, CDR2 SVGAGI. The CDR3 has 14 residues. Losses at the gene ends were 5 bases for V and 2 bases for J; bases not matched to a gene: 5. CDR3 residues: CASSRSTGAYEQYF. As DNA, the CDR3 is TGTGCCAGCAGTCGCTCGACAGGGGCCTACGAGCAGTACTTC.

Concerning this clone: Other DNA sequences in the same sample also yield this CDR3. The rearrangement joins TRBV12-5 to TRBJ1-1; maybe TRBD1 (6 bases). From germline, CDR1 is LGHNT and CDR2 FRNRAP. V lost 2 bases and J lost 5, with 15 bases in between. The CDR3 spans 15 residues. CDR3 sequence: CASGLSTGLSTEAFF. The CDR3 DNA is TGTGCTAGTGGTTTGTCCACAGGGCTCAGTACTGAAGCTTTCTTT.

For the CDR3, the DNA is TGTGCCAGCTCACCAGGTCCAGCCGGGGTTGATGAGCAGTTCTTC. It translates to CASSPGPAGVDEQFF. The chain employs TRBV18 and TRBJ2-1, with a weak D call TRBD2 (5 bases). The CDR3 covers 15 residues. The germline gives CDR1 KGHSH, CDR2 LQKENI. Trimming left V 2 bases short and J 8 bases short, with 16 bases between.

The chain links TRBV7-6 to TRBJ2-7; TRBD1 might be the D (6 bases). The CDR3 sequence is 14 residues long. V dropped 0 bases and J dropped 3 bases, with 9 bases sitting between them. Germline loops: CDR1 SGHVS, CDR2 FNYEAQ. This CDR3 reads CASSLAGQDYEQYF. The DNA of the CDR3 is TGTGCCAGCAGCTTAGCGGGACAAGACTACGAGCAGTACTTC.

CDR3 loop: CASSFPGQGVYEQYF. CDR3 nucleotides: TGCGCCAGCAGCTTCCCCGGACAGGGGGTTTACGAGCAGTACTTC. This sequence joins TRBV5-1 and TRBJ2-5; 10 positions match TRBD1. The J call is uncertain, as TRBJ2-7 better fits the DNA end. The germline V gene has CDR1 SGHRS and CDR2 YFSETQ. This CDR3 is 15 amino acids long.

The rearrangement links TRBV7-2 to TRBJ2-1; D might be TRBD2 (5 bases). Germline CDR1 reads SGHTA; CDR2 reads FQGNSA. The germline V and J ends were trimmed by 1 base and 2 bases, with 9 bases remaining between them. The CDR3 covers 15 residues. CDR3 amino acids: CASSLEVRAYNEQFF. The CDR3 bases are TGTGCCAGCAGCTTAGAAGTGCGGGCCTACAATGAGCAGTTCTTC.

The J gene is TRBJ2-1, the V gene TRBV25-1; 8 bases are shared with TRBD2. Germline-derived CDR1 and CDR2 are MGHDK and SYGVNS. CDR3 size: 14 residues. V was clipped by 6 bases and J by 8 bases; unmatched bases: 9. The CDR3 nucleotides are TGTGCCAGCAGCGTACCGGGGGGGCCAGATGAGCAGTTCTTC. Translated: CASSVPGGPDEQFF.

The chain's CDR3 is CASSLRVLRDRAHEQYF. CDR3 in DNA: TGTGCCAGCAGCTTACGGGTACTCCGGGACAGGGCCCACGAGCAGTACTTC. The chain uses TRBV7-8 and TRBJ2-7; 9 bases are a match to TRBD1. CDR3 size: 17 residues. Germline values: CDR1 SGHVS, CDR2 FQNEAQ. Unmatched junction bases numbered 13, after V lost 2 bases and J lost 5 bases.

This chain joins TRBV5-6 and TRBJ2-2, with D hard to call. V was clipped by 1 base and J by 7 bases, with 8 bases between them. The CDR3 sequence is 13 residues long. CDR1 and CDR2 from the germline V gene are SGHDT and YYEEEE. CDR3 DNA: TGTGCCAGCAGCTTGAAGACCGACGGGGAGCTGTTTTTT. Encoded protein: CASSLKTDGELFF.

The gene calls are TRBV7-9 and TRBJ2-7; TRBD1 aligns across 10 bases. Germline CDR1 SEHNR, CDR2 FQNEAQ (reference sequence). Unmatched junction bases numbered 13, after V lost 2 bases and J lost 3 bases. This CDR3 is built from 18 residues. Written as DNA, the CDR3 is TGTGCCAGCAGCTTAACCGGGACAGGGGCGTTTTCGCGCTACGAGCAGTACTTC. Translating gives CASSLTGTGAFSRYEQYF.

The V and J genes are TRBV19 and TRBJ1-4; 8 bases fit TRBD1. With 6 bases clipped from V and 4 bases from J, the junction kept 1 base outside the gene matches. The CDR3 totals 13 residues. Germline V lookup: CDR1 LNHDA, CDR2 SQIVND (reference sequence). Here the CDR3 reads CASRQGVNEKLFF. DNA of the CDR3: TGTGCCAGTAGACAGGGGGTTAATGAAAAACTGTTTTTT.

The chain couples TRBV7-2 to TRBJ2-3; D uncertain. Trimming pared 5 bases from V and 4 bases from J, leaving 10 bases between. This CDR3 has 13 residues. The germline V gene has CDR1 SGHTA and CDR2 FQGNSA. The CDR3 sequence is CASSPSTADTQYF. The DNA of the CDR3 is TGTGCCAGCAGCCCTTCTACCGCAGATACGCAGTATTTT. Together with reference TRBV7-2 and TRBJ2-3, the CDR3 gives the full variable domain: GAGVSQSPSNKVTEKGKDVELRCDPISGHTALYWYRQSLGQGLEFLIYFQGNSAPDKSGLPSDRFSAERTGGSVSTLTIQRTQQEDSAVYLCASSPSTADTQYFGPGTRLTVL.

The chain links TRBV29-1 to TRBJ1-1; D is possibly TRBD1 (5 bases). CDR3 length equals 11 residues. Per the germline V gene, CDR1 is SQVTM and CDR2 is ANQGSEA. V lost 7 bases and J lost 6, with 12 bases in between. CDR3 region: CSGGVGAEAFF. The CDR3 nucleotides are TGCAGCGGTGGGGTAGGGGCTGAAGCTTTCTTT.

The rearrangement uses TRBV9 and TRBJ1-2; D not resolved. The CDR3 contains 15 residues. Trimming left V 0 bases short and J 0 bases short, with 9 bases between. Per germline, CDR1 SGDLS and CDR2 YYNGEE. The CDR3: CASSVGSAANYGYTF. As DNA, the CDR3 is TGTGCCAGCAGCGTAGGGTCAGCAGCTAACTATGGCTACACCTTC.

This chain connects TRBV30 to TRBJ1-1; D unresolved. CDR1 and CDR2 (germline): GTSNPN, SVGIG (reference sequence). The CDR3 contains 15 residues. V dropped 2 bases and J dropped 0 bases, with 13 bases sitting between them. CDR3 loop: CAWSLTLTVNTEAFF. CDR3 sequence (DNA): TGTGCCTGGAGTCTCACCTTGACGGTGAACACTGAAGCTTTCTTT.

This chain joins TRBV9 and TRBJ1-4; D is uncertain. This CDR3 is 12 amino acids long. The germline V gene encodes CDR1 SGDLS and CDR2 YYNGEE. V lost 4 bases to trimming and J lost 8 bases, with 9 bases between them. CDR3 DNA sequence: TGTGCCAGCAGCCCAACAGAGGAAAAACTGTTTTTT. Translation gives CASSPTEEKLFF. The full variable domain, completed using reference TRBV9 and TRBJ1-4, is DSGVTQTPKHLITATGQRVTLRCSPRSGDLSVYWYQQSLDQGLQFLIQYYNGEERAKGNILERFSAQQFPDLHSELNLSSLELGDSALYFCASSPTEEKLFFGSGTQLSVL.

The chain combines TRBV19 with TRBJ1-3, with D uncertain. Germline CDR1 and CDR2: LNHDA and SQIVND (reference sequence). The ends were cut back, 5 bases at V and 2 bases at J, with 1 base in the middle. The length of the CDR3 is 11 residues. The CDR3, as DNA: TGTGCCAGTAGTCCTGGAAACACCATATATTTT. Amino acids: CASSPGNTIYF.

CDR3 sequence: CASSPLPYEQYF. The CDR3 DNA reads as TGTGCCAGCAGCCCCCTCCCCTACGAGCAGTACTTC. The genes are TRBV7-9 and TRBJ2-7; D gene unclear. The CDR3 is made up of 12 amino acids. The V gene lost 5 bases and the J gene lost 2 bases, with 7 bases spanning the gap. Germline values: CDR1 SEHNR, CDR2 FQNEAQ (reference sequence).

This rearrangement joins TRBV7-9 to TRBJ2-3; the D is unclear. V lost 5 bases to trimming and J lost 0 bases, with 9 bases between them. CDR3 length equals 14 residues. CDR1 SEHNR and CDR2 FQNEAQ come from the germline V gene (reference sequence). CDR3 loop: CASSPDHSTDTQYF. In nucleotides, the CDR3 is TGTGCCAGCAGCCCCGACCATAGCACAGATACGCAGTATTTT. The full variable domain, in which reference TRBV7-9 and TRBJ2-3 provide the parts outside the CDR3, is DTGVSQNPRHKITKRGQNVTFRCDPISEHNRLYWYRQTLGQGPEFLTYFQNEAQLEKSRLLSDRFSAERPKGSFSTLEIQRTEQGDSAMYLCASSPDHSTDTQYFGPGTRLTVL.

V usage is TRBV7-8 and J usage is TRBJ2-1; TRBD2 matches at 8 bases. This CDR3 spans 13 amino acids. Germline CDR1 is SGHVS and CDR2 is FQNEAQ. This chain's CDR3 is CAVRASGPNEQFF. The CDR3, as DNA: TGTGCGGTTCGGGCTAGCGGGCCTAATGAGCAGTTCTTC.

The CDR3 sequence is CASSLSPGLAGGYTDTQYF. CDR3 in DNA: TGTGCCAGCAGCTTAAGCCCGGGACTAGCGGGGGGATACACAGATACGCAGTATTTT. The chain has TRBV9 and TRBJ2-3, with TRBD2 identical over 15 bases. In germline, CDR1 is SGDLS, CDR2 YYNGEE. The CDR3 contains 19 residues. With 4 bases clipped from V and 2 bases from J, the junction kept 11 bases outside the gene matches.

The CDR3 loop is CASSVVTLRNEQFF. In DNA, the CDR3 is TGTGCCAGTAGTGTGGTTACATTGAGGAATGAGCAGTTCTTC. This chain connects TRBV19 to TRBJ2-1, with unresolved D. The V gene's germline CDR1 is LNHDA and CDR2 SQIVND (reference sequence). The CDR3 runs to 14 residues. V shed 5 bases and J shed 7 bases, with 15 bases lying between them.

The chain employs TRBV7-2 and TRBJ2-2, with 8 nucleotides matching TRBD2. Germline CDR1 reads SGHTA; CDR2 reads FQGNSA. The CDR3 runs to 16 residues. Germline trimming cut 5 bases from V and 3 bases from J; bases unmatched to any gene: 8. The CDR3 DNA sequence: TGTGCCAGCAGCCCCCGAGGAGCGGGAGACACCGGGGAGCTGTTTTTT. Protein sequence: CASSPRGAGDTGELFF.

This clone was counted once. V usage is TRBV7-2 and J usage is TRBJ2-2, with D unclear. The germline V gene has CDR1 SGHTA and CDR2 FQGNSA. Trimming removed 1 base at V and 0 bases at J, with 9 bases between. The CDR3 loop spans 16 amino acids. The CDR3 coding sequence is TGTGCCAGCAGCTTAGGCAGGCCCGCGAACACCGGGGAGCTGTTTTTT. Amino acid sequence: CASSLGRPANTGELFF.

The J gene is TRBJ1-2, the V gene TRBV4-2; D call uncertain. CDR3 length equals 14 residues. Germline CDR1 reads LGHNA; CDR2 reads YNFKEQ. Trimming took 0 bases from V and 2 from J, leaving 7 bases between them. The CDR3 nucleotides are TGTGCCAGCAGCCAAGATATCCGAAACTATGGCTACACCTTC. Protein product: CASSQDIRNYGYTF.